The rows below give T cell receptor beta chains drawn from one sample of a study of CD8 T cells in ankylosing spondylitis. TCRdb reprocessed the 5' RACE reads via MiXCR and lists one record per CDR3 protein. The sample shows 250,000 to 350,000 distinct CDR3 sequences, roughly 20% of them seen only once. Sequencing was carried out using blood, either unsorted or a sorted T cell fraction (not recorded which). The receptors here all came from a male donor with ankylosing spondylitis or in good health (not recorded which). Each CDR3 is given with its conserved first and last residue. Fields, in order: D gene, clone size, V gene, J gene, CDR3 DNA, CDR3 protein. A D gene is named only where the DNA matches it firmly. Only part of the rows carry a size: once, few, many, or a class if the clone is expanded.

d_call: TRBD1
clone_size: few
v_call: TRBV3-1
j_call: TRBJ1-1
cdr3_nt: TGTGCCAGCACCAGGACAGGGAGCGGGACTGAAGCTTTCTTT
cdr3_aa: CASTRTGSGTEAFF

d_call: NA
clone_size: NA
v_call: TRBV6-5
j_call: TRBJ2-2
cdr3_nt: TGTGCCAGCAGTTACATCTTGACAGTAAACACCGGGGAGCTGTTTTTT
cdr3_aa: CASSYILTVNTGELFF

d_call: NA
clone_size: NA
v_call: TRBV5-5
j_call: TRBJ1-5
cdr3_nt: TGTGCCAGCAGCCGGGACCCAGGTAATCAGCCCCAGCATTTT
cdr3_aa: CASSRDPGNQPQHF

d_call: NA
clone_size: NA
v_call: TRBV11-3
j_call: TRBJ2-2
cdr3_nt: TGTGCCAGCAGCTTAGTTTCGGGTCGGGGGACCGGGGAGCTGTTTTTT
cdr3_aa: CASSLVSGRGTGELFF

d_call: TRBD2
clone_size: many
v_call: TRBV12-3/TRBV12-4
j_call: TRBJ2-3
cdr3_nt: TGTGCCAGCAGTCAGTCGACTAGCGTCCCAGATACGCAGTATTTT
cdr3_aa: CASSQSTSVPDTQYF

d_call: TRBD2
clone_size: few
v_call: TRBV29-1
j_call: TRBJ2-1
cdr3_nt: TGCAGCGTTGGCGCCCTGCTAGCGGGAGTGAATGAGCAGTTCTTC
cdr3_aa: CSVGALLAGVNEQFF

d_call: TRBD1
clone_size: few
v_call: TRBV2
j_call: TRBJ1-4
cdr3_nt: TGTGCCAGCGGTGGGACAGGGCGAACTAATGAAAAACTGTTTTTT
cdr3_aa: CASGGTGRTNEKLFF

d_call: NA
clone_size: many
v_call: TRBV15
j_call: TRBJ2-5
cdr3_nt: TGTGCCACCAGCAGGGAATACATCCAAGAGACCCAGTACTTC
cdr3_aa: CATSREYIQETQYF

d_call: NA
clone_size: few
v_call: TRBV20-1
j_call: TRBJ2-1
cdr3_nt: TGCAGTGCTGGCCCCGGGTTCAATGAGCAGTTCTTC
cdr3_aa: CSAGPGFNEQFF

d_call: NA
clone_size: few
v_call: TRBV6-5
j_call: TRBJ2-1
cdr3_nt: TGTGCCAGCAGTTACTCGATGGACCACGCGGGCAATGAGCAGTTCTTC
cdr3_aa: CASSYSMDHAGNEQFF

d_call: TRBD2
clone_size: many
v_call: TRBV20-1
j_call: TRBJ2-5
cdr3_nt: TGCAGTGCTAGTCCCCTAAGCGGGAGGACTGAGACCCAGTACTTC
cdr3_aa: CSASPLSGRTETQYF

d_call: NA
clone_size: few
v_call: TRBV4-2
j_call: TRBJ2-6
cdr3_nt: TGTGCCAGCAGCCCCGACAGTTACACTGGGGCCAACGTCCTGACTTTC
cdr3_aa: CASSPDSYTGANVLTF

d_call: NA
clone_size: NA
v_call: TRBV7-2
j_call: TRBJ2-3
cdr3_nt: TGTGCCAGCAGCTTAGGAAAGGGTACGCAGTATTTT
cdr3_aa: CASSLGKGTQYF

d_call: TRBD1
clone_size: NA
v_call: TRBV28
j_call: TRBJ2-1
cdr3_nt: TGTGCCAGCAGTCCTGGACAGGGTTTTTCCTACAATGAGCAGTTCTTC
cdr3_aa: CASSPGQGFSYNEQFF

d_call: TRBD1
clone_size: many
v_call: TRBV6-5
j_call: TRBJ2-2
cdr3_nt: TGTGCCAACAGTTACCCCGGACAGGGCGCCGGGGAGCTGTTTTTT
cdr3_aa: CANSYPGQGAGELFF

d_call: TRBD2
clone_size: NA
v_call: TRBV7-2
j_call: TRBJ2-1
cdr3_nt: TGTGCCAGCAGCTGGGCCGGACTAGCGGGAGAAGGGCAGTTCTTC
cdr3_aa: CASSWAGLAGEGQFF

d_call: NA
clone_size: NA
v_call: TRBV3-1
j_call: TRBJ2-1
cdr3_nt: TGTGCCAGCAGCCAAGATTGGGCAGGGAGCTCCTACAATGAGCAGTTCTTC
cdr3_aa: CASSQDWAGSSYNEQFF

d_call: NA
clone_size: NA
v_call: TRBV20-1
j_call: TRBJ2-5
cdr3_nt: TGCAGTGCTAGAGACGTTAACTCAGGGTACCAAGAGACCCAGTACTTC
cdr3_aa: CSARDVNSGYQETQYF

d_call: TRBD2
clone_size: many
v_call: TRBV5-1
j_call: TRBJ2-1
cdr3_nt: TGCGCCACCCAACTAGCGCCCAGCTCCTACAATGAGCAGTTCTTC
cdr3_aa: CATQLAPSSYNEQFF

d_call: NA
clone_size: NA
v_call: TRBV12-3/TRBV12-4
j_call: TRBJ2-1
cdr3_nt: TGTGCCAGCAGTTTAGTGGCGGGCCGCTCCTACAATGAGCAGTTCTTC
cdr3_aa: CASSLVAGRSYNEQFF

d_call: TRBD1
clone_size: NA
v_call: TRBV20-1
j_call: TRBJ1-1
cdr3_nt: TGCAGTGCACCTACAGGGGCGGTGATCGACACTGAAGCTTTCTTT
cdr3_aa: CSAPTGAVIDTEAFF

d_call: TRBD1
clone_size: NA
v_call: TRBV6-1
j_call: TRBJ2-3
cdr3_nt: TGTGCCAGCAGTCCGACAGGGGGGATAGATACGCAGTATTTT
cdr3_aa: CASSPTGGIDTQYF

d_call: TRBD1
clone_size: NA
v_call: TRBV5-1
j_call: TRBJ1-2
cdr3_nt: TGCGCCAGCAGCCCAGGGACAGGGGGGCTTGGCTACACCTTC
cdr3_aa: CASSPGTGGLGYTF

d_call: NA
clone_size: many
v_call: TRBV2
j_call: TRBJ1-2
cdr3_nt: TGTGCCAGCAGTGAGGCACCGCACTATGGCTACACCTTC
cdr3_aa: CASSEAPHYGYTF

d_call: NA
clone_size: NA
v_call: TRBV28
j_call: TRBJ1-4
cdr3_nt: TGTGCCAGCTCCGGGCAGGGCGTTGAAAAACTGTTTTTT
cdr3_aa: CASSGQGVEKLFF

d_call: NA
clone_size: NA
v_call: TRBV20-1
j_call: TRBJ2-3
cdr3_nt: TGCAGTGCTAGAGATGGGGAGCGGGGCACAGATACGCAGTATTTT
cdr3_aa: CSARDGERGTDTQYF

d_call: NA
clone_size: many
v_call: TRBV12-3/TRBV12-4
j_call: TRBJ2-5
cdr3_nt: TGTGCCAGCAGTTTAGCGCAGAGGTTCCAAGAGACCCAGTACTTC
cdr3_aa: CASSLAQRFQETQYF

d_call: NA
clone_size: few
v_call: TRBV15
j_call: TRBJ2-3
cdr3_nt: TGTGCCACCAGCAGAGAACCAGATACGCAGTATTTT
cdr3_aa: CATSREPDTQYF

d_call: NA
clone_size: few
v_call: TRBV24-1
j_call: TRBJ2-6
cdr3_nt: TGTGCCACCAGGGACTCTGGGGCCAACGTCCTGACTTTC
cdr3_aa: CATRDSGANVLTF

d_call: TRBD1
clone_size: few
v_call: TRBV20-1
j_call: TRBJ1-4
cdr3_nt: TGCAGTGCTAGACCGGGACAGGCGCCAACTAATGAAAAACTGTTTTTT
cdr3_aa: CSARPGQAPTNEKLFF

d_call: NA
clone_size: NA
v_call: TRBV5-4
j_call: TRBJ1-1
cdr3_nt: TGTGCCAGCAGCTTGGTATCGAGGAACACTGAAGCTTTCTTT
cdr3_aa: CASSLVSRNTEAFF

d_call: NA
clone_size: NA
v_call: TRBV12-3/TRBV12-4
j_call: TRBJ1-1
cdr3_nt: TGTGCCAGCACCGACACCGGGGTGAACACTGAAGCTTTCTTT
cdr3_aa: CASTDTGVNTEAFF

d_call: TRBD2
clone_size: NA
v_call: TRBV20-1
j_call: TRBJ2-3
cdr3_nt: TGCAGTGCTAGCCCGACTAGCGGGGGGACGGATACGCAGTATTTT
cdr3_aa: CSASPTSGGTDTQYF

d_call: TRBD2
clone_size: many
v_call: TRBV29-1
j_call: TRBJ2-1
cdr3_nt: TGCAGCGACGGACTAGCGGGATGGGGTGAGCAGTTCTTC
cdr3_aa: CSDGLAGWGEQFF

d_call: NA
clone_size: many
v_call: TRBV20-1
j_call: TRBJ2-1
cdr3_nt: TGCAGTGCTAGAGACAGGAAACCGGGCGGTCGCGATGAGCAGTTCTTC
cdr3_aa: CSARDRKPGGRDEQFF

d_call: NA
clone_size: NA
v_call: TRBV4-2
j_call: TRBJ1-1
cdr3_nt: TGTGCCAGCAGCCACGATCCGGTTACTGAAGCTTTCTTT
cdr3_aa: CASSHDPVTEAFF

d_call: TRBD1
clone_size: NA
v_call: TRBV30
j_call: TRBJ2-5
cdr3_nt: TGTGCCTGGAGCCAGACAGGGGGCCTTGGGACCCAGTACTTC
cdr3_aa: CAWSQTGGLGTQYF

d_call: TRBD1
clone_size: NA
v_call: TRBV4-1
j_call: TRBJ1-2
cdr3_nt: TGCGCCAGCAGCCAAGACAAGGGGACAGGGAGCGGCTATGGCTACACCTTC
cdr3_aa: CASSQDKGTGSGYGYTF

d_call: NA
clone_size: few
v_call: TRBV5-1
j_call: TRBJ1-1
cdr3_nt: TGCGCCAGCAGCTTGGGCCCTTCGAACACTGAAGCTTTCTTT
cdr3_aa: CASSLGPSNTEAFF

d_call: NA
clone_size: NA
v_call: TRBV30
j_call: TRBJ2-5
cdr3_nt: TGTGCCTGGAGCGCCGGGACGGTAGGGGAGACCCAGTACTTC
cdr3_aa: CAWSAGTVGETQYF

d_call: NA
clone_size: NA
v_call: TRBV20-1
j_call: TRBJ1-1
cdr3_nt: TGCAGTGCTAGAGAGTGGGCAGAACCGAACACTGAAGCTTTCTTT
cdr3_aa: CSAREWAEPNTEAFF

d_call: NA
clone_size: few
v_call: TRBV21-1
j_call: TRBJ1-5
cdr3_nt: TGTGCCAGCAGCAAAGCGTTGCACAGAAGAAGGTGTAACAATCAGCCCCAGCATTTT
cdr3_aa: CASSKALHRRRCNNQPQHF

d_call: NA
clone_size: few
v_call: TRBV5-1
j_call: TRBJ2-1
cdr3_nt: TGCGCCAGCAGCTTCCCGGGAGCTCTCAGCTCCTACAATGAGCAGTTCTTC
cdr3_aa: CASSFPGALSSYNEQFF

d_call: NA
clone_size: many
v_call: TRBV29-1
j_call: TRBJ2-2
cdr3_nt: TGCAGCGTTGGGAGTCAGGCGAACACCGGGGAGCTGTTTTTT
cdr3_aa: CSVGSQANTGELFF

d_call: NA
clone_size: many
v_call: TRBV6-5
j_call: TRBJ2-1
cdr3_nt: TGTGCCAGCAGTTCACCAGGGGAGGGCCCCTACAATGAGCAGTTCTTC
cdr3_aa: CASSSPGEGPYNEQFF

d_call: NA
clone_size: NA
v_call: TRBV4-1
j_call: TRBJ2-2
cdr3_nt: TGCGCCAGCAGGGGGGTGGGCGGGGAGCTGTTTTTT
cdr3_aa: CASRGVGGELFF

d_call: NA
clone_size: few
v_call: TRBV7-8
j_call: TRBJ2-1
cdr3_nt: TGTGCCAGCAGCTCGCTCCGGGACGGTGGGTTCTTC
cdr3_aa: CASSSLRDGGFF